The 22 T cell receptor beta chains below were found in one sample sequenced in a study of blood T cell repertoires in COVID-19. Method: immunoSEQ multiplex PCR; TCRdb's copy keeps in-frame clones and lacks some. This sample carries almost 200,000 clones, about 89% of them seen once, and the ten largest clones take roughly 8.4%. Sample: PBMCs or T cells enriched from blood (not recorded which). These receptors all come from a woman aged 18-29 years who had recovered from COVID-19.

The chain joins TRBV3-1 (or the pseudogene TRBV3-2) to TRBJ1-4; D perhaps matches TRBD1 (6 bases). V shed 0 bases and J shed 8 bases, with 16 bases lying between them. CDR3 length: 16 residues. Germline loops: CDR1 LGHDT, CDR2 YNNKEL (reference sequence). The CDR3 DNA sequence: TGTGCCAGCAGCCAAGATGGCACAGGGCTGAGGGAAAAACTGTTTTTT. It specifies CASSQDGTGLREKLFF.

The V and J genes are TRBV30 and TRBJ1-4, with 8 bases fitting TRBD1. CDR1 and CDR2 from the germline V gene are GTSNPN and SVGIG (reference sequence). The CDR3 is made up of 13 amino acids. V lost 3 bases to trimming and J lost 7 bases; unmatched junction nucleotides: 4. CDR3 nucleotides: TGTGCCTGGAGAACGACAGGGGCTGAAAAACTGTTTTTT. It yields the protein CAWRTTGAEKLFF.

The chain couples TRBV4-1 to TRBJ2-3, with TRBD2 matching 10 bases. Germline V gene sequence: CDR1 MGHRA, CDR2 YSYEKL. The CDR3 totals 16 residues. V trimming: 4 bases; J trimming: 1 base; junction bases outside the gene matches: 5. CDR3 in DNA: TGCGCCAGCAGCCCAACTAGCGGGGAACGCACAGATACGCAGTATTTT. It specifies CASSPTSGERTDTQYF.

The CDR3 is CASSKPGLATGELFF. The CDR3 DNA reads TGTGCCAGCAGTAAACCTGGTCTGGCCACCGGGGAGCTGTTTTTT. The rearrangement links TRBV27 to TRBJ2-2, with D uncertain. The CDR3 is made up of 15 amino acids. The V gene's germline CDR1 is MNHEY and CDR2 SMNVEV (reference sequence). Trimming removed 5 bases from V and 4 bases from J, with 14 bases in between.

The genes are TRBV5-8 and TRBJ2-3; D is uncertain. Per the germline V gene, CDR1 is SGHTS and CDR2 is YDEGEE. Trimming stripped 0 bases from V and 4 bases from J, with 6 bases between. This CDR3 is 13 amino acids long. The CDR3 reads CASSLASADTQYF. CDR3 nucleotide sequence: TGTGCCAGCAGCTTGGCGAGCGCAGATACGCAGTATTTT.

The V gene is TRBV6-2 or TRBV6-3, the J gene TRBJ2-2; weak D call: TRBD1 (5 bases). Germline CDR1 MNHEY, CDR2 SVGEGT. CDR3 length: 19 amino acids. The V and J ends lost 0 bases and 1 base respectively, with 18 bases between them. CDR3 sequence reads: CASSYSSKGRTWNTGELFF. The DNA of the CDR3 is TGTGCCAGCAGTTACTCGAGTAAGGGGCGGACCTGGAACACCGGGGAGCTGTTTTTT.

The V gene is TRBV28, the J gene TRBJ2-7, with D possibly matching TRBD1 (6 bases). The V gene lost 7 bases and the J gene lost 3 bases, with 16 bases spanning the gap. CDR3 length: 14 amino acids. Per the germline V gene, CDR1 is MDHEN and CDR2 is SYDVKM. For the CDR3, the DNA is TGTGCCAGCACCCTTCTCGGCAGGGGCTACGAGCAGTACTTC. Residues: CASTLLGRGYEQYF. Using reference TRBV28 and TRBJ2-7 for the parts outside the CDR3, the full variable domain is DVKVTQSSRYLVKRTGEKVFLECVQDMDHENMFWYRQDPGLGLRLIYFSYDVKMKEKGDIPEGYSVSREKKERFSLILESASTNQTSMYLCASTLLGRGYEQYFGPGTRLTVT.

The rearrangement uses TRBV5-1 and TRBJ1-1; D is unresolved. The V end was cut by 4 bases, the J end by 5 bases, with 18 bases between. This CDR3 contains 15 residues. Germline values: CDR1 SGHRS, CDR2 YFSETQ. The CDR3 DNA follows: TGCGCCAGCAGCCTGAAAGGATTGTGGGAGACTGAAGCTTTCTTT. This translates into CASSLKGLWETEAFF.

V is TRBV12-3 or TRBV12-4 and J is TRBJ2-7; possible D gene TRBD1, 6 bases. V was trimmed by 5 bases and J by 4 bases, leaving 12 bases between them. This CDR3 has 13 residues. In DNA form, the CDR3 reads TGTGCCAGCAGTGCCGGGACAAGTTACGAGCAGTACTTC. Translation gives CASSAGTSYEQYF.

CDR3 residues: CASRLSGGAHETQYF. The CDR3 region has the DNA TGTGCCAGCAGACTCAGCGGGGGGGCTCACGAGACCCAGTACTTC. J is TRBJ2-5 and V is TRBV9, with 10 bases that match TRBD2. Germline V lookup: CDR1 SGDLS, CDR2 YYNGEE. V was pared by 5 bases and J by 5 bases, with 9 bases of the junction left unmatched. This CDR3 contains 15 residues.

This chain links TRBV3-1 (or the pseudogene TRBV3-2) with TRBJ2-7; D ambiguous. The CDR3 sequence is 16 residues long. Trimming removed 0 bases from V and 2 bases from J, with 14 bases in between. Germline V gene data show CDR1 as LGHDT and CDR2 as YNNKEL (reference sequence). CDR3 coding DNA: TGTGCCAGCAGCCAAGATCGCCCGGTCCCCACCTACGAGCAGTACTTC. It yields the protein CASSQDRPVPTYEQYF.

The chain recombines TRBV2 with TRBJ2-7; TRBD2 might be the D (5 bases). Germline V gene data show CDR1 as SNHLY and CDR2 as FYNNEI. Trimming took off 4 bases at V and 3 bases at J, with 10 bases between the two ends. The CDR3 contains 13 residues. Here the CDR3 reads CASSVVEGYEQYF. The CDR3 region has the DNA TGTGCCAGCAGTGTGGTAGAGGGCTACGAGCAGTACTTC.

Only one count was recorded for this clone. The rearrangement uses TRBV24-1 and TRBJ2-1, with 7 bases identical to TRBD1. The germline V gene encodes CDR1 KGHDR and CDR2 SFDVKD. V lost 3 bases to trimming and J lost 4 bases; unmatched junction nucleotides: 5. CDR3 size: 15 residues. CDR3 nucleotides: TGTGCCACCAGTGATAGGGGGCTAATATACAATGAGCAGTTCTTC. Protein: CATSDRGLIYNEQFF.

J is TRBJ1-1 and V is TRBV2, with 7 bases matching TRBD1. The CDR3 is 12 amino acids. Germline V gene data show CDR1 as SNHLY and CDR2 as FYNNEI. With V trimmed by 4 bases and J by 9 bases, 5 bases remained unmatched. The CDR3 here is CASSGTGPKAFF. The DNA of the CDR3 is TGTGCCAGCAGTGGGACAGGACCCAAAGCTTTCTTT.

The CDR3 DNA reads as TGCGCCAGCTCACCGACAGGGGCCTACGAGCAGTACTTC. Residues: CASSPTGAYEQYF. The chain joins TRBV5-1 to TRBJ2-7; 8 positions agree with TRBD1. This CDR3 has 13 amino acids. Germline trimming cut 7 bases from V and 2 bases from J; bases unmatched to any gene: 5. CDR1 SGHRS and CDR2 YFSETQ come from the germline V gene.

The rearrangement uses TRBV10-3 and TRBJ1-1; possible D gene TRBD1, 5 bases. This CDR3 spans 12 amino acids. The germline V gene has CDR1 ENHRY and CDR2 SYGVKD. V was shortened by 8 bases and J by 1 base, with 8 bases between the two germline ends. CDR3 sequence (DNA): TGTGCCATCGGGGGGACGAACACTGAAGCTTTCTTT. It yields the protein CAIGGTNTEAFF.

The chain carries TRBV28 and TRBJ1-5, with 9 bases identical to TRBD1. V shed 6 bases, J shed 6 bases, and the junction held 6 bases outside the gene matches. CDR3 size: 14 residues. Germline V gene sequence: CDR1 MDHEN, CDR2 SYDVKM. The CDR3 is CASRATGGGQPQHF. Here the CDR3 DNA reads TGTGCCAGCAGGGCGACAGGGGGGGGTCAGCCCCAGCATTTT.

As regards this clone: A read error may account for a junction end that differs from germline. The chain has TRBV5-1 and TRBJ2-1; a weak D match, TRBD2 (5 bases). Germline V gene lookup returns CDR1 SGHRS and CDR2 YFSETQ. The CDR3 sequence is 11 residues long. CDR3 loop: CASSLERVPIF. In nucleotides, the CDR3 is TGCGCCAGCAGCTTGGAGAGGGTCCCAATCTTC.

For the CDR3, the DNA is TGTGCCAGCACCTCTCAGGGATACAATCAGCCCCAGCATTTT. Protein: CASTSQGYNQPQHF. The rearrangement links TRBV2 to TRBJ1-5; weak D call: TRBD1 (5 bases). The CDR3 loop spans 14 amino acids. Germline assignment: CDR1 SNHLY and CDR2 FYNNEI. V was trimmed by 7 bases and J by 3 bases, leaving 13 bases between them.

The chain is built from TRBV28 and TRBJ2-7; 7 bases line up with TRBD1. The V gene's germline CDR1 is MDHEN and CDR2 SYDVKM. Germline trimming cut 5 bases from V and 0 bases from J; bases unmatched to any gene: 7. The CDR3 covers 15 residues. The CDR3: CASSPLRDSSYEQYF. The DNA for the CDR3 is TGTGCCAGCAGTCCACTTCGGGACAGCTCCTACGAGCAGTACTTC. Together with reference TRBV28 and TRBJ2-7, the CDR3 gives the full variable domain: DVKVTQSSRYLVKRTGEKVFLECVQDMDHENMFWYRQDPGLGLRLIYFSYDVKMKEKGDIPEGYSVSREKKERFSLILESASTNQTSMYLCASSPLRDSSYEQYFGPGTRLTVT.

This chain joins TRBV5-1 and TRBJ1-5, with TRBD1 identical over 9 bases. Germline CDR1 reads SGHRS; CDR2 reads YFSETQ. With V trimmed by 0 bases and J by 6 bases, 7 bases remained unmatched. The CDR3 contains 16 residues. The CDR3 DNA sequence: TGCGCCAGCAGCTTGGAGGGGGGACAGGGAGGTCAGCCCCAGCATTTT. It codes for CASSLEGGQGGQPQHF.

This rearrangement joins TRBV14 to TRBJ2-5; possible D gene TRBD1, 6 bases. The CDR3 totals 14 residues. Trimming stripped 5 bases from V and 5 bases from J, with 15 bases between. Germline V lookup: CDR1 SGHDN, CDR2 FVKESK. CDR3 nucleotides: TGTGCCAGCAGCATCAGAGGGGGTAGGGAGACCCAGTACTTC. Translating it yields CASSIRGGRETQYF.